This T cell receptor beta chain was profiled in a study of T-cell reconstitution after alpha-beta-depleted transplantation in children. Study-wide results and limits: By one year post-transplant, T-cell counts and diversity largely arose from T cells that were newly produced. Several hundred expanded graft clones reportedly gave rise to the alpha-beta T cells present about two months after transplant. Some patients' high day-60 TCRbeta diversity was attributed to recipient cells surviving conditioning.

Germline CDR1 reads SEHNR; CDR2 reads FQNEAQ (reference sequence). V trimming: 2 bases; J trimming: 0 bases; junction bases outside the gene matches: 4. The CDR3 spans 15 residues. Notes on this clonotype: No antigen is known for it.

Unique molecular identifiers featured in how the TCRbeta library was prepared. TCRdb used MiXCR to reprocess the PCR reads, holding one entry per CDR3 protein. The sample has approximately 82,000 distinct CDR3 sequences, roughly 20% seen once. The receptor was isolated from a male patient between 2 and 9 years old who had a stem cell transplant for acute lymphoblastic leukemia, so the T cells may come from the graft donor. The sample consisted of PBMCs, mostly from graft donor cells, taken 360 days after TCRalphabeta/CD19-depleted stem cell transplant. This sequence joins TRBV7-9 and TRBJ2-7; 7 nucleotides line up with TRBD1. This CDR3 is CASSLMGQSSYEQYF. CDR3 sequence (DNA): TGTGCCAGCAGCTTAATGGGACAGAGCTCCTACGAGCAGTACTTC.